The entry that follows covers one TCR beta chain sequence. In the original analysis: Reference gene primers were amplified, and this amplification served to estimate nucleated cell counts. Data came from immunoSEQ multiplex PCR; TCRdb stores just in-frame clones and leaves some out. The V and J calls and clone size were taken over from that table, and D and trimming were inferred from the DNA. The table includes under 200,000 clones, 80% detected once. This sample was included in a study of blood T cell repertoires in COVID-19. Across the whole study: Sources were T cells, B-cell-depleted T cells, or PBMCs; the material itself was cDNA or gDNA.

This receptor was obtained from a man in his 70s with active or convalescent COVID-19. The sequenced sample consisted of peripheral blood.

The CDR3 bases are TGTGCCAGCAGCTTAGGCCACAGGGGGGCGATTGACACTGAAGCTTTCTTT. Its translation is CASSLGHRGAIDTEAFF. The genes are TRBV7-9 and TRBJ1-1; 8 bases fit TRBD1. Germline assignment: CDR1 SEHNR and CDR2 FQNEAQ (reference sequence). J gave up 3 bases and V 1 base, and 10 bases lay outside the gene matches. The CDR3 length is 17 residues.